Given below is one T cell receptor beta chain in context. Antigen specificity is unknown. cDNA libraries of TCR beta carried unique molecular identifiers. TCRdb re-called the PCR reads through MiXCR, storing one row per CDR3 protein. Seen here are roughly 700,000 distinct CDR3 sequences, 25% to 30% observed once, and the top ten hold more than 0.55%. The data derive from a study of post-analysis software for immune sequencing data. CDR1 and CDR2 (germline): DFQATT, SNEGSKA (reference sequence). This CDR3 region has 16 residues. V was pared by 4 bases and J by 1 base, with 11 bases of the junction left unmatched. Study observations and caveats: Five TRBV segments appeared more often in patients than in controls, and TRBV5-6, TRBV5-1 and TRBV20-1 were among these.

The genes are TRBV20-1 and TRBJ1-1; TRBD1 agrees at 8 bases. Sequences were obtained from blood. The TCR originated in a girl aged 10-17 years with multiple sclerosis. This CDR3 reads CSATSDREFWNTEAFF. The CDR3 DNA reads TGCAGTGCTACCTCGGACAGGGAGTTTTGGAACACTGAAGCTTTCTTT.